This T cell receptor (beta chain) originates from a study of beta chain features in type 1 diabetes. Study-wide points: TCRB CDR3s were moderately but significantly shorter in Type 1 diabetes patients in all four CD4+ subsets.

With respect to this clone: Antigen specificity is unknown.

Isolated RNA was reverse transcribed in full, so expressed TCRB transcripts were sequenced. Data came from immunoSEQ multiplex PCR; TCRdb stores just in-frame clones and leaves some out. This table holds some 640,000 clones, about 14% found once. The CDR3 totals 16 residues. Trimming cost V 0 bases and J 1 base, with 11 bases left between them. Germline CDR1 and CDR2: SGDLS and YYNGEE. The chain employs TRBV9 and TRBJ2-1, with a possible D match to TRBD1 (7 bases). The sequenced sample consisted of naive CD4+ T cells from blood. The receptor's source is a man aged 18 to 29 with type 1 diabetes. CDR3 in DNA: TGTGCCAGCAGCGTAGCAGGGGGGATGTCCTACAATGAGCAGTTCTTC. It is translated as CASSVAGGMSYNEQFF.